This T cell receptor (beta chain) was sequenced during a study of T-cell reconstitution after alpha-beta-depleted transplantation in children. Trimming cost V 0 bases and J 5 bases, with 8 bases left between them. In germline, CDR1 is DFQATT, CDR2 SNEGSKA (reference sequence). The CDR3 sequence is 13 residues long. Molecular barcoding with unique molecular identifiers was used for the TCRbeta library. TCRdb redid the calling of the PCR reads with MiXCR, one entry per CDR3 protein. The top ten clones hold about 5% of a sample with around 380,000 distinct CDR3 sequences, roughly a tenth of them seen once.

The clonotype comes from a human donor who donated a stem cell graft to a child with acute myeloid leukemia. The V and J genes are TRBV20-1 and TRBJ1-5; no definite D call. The input for sequencing was PBMCs from the stem cell graft donor, taken from the stem cell graft. CDR3 amino acids: CSARDGQDQPQHF. The CDR3 nucleotides are TGCAGTGCTAGAGATGGGCAAGATCAGCCCCAGCATTTT.